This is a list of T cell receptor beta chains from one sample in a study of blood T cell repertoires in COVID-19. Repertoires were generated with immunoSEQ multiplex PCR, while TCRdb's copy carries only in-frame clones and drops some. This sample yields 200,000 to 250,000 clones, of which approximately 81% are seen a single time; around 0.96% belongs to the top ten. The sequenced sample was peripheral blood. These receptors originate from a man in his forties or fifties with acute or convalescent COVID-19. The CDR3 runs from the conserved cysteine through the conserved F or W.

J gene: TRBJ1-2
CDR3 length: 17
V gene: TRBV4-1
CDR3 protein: CASSQHRRQGLILGYTF

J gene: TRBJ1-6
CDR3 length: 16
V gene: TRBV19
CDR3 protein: CASSTTTDRVRSPLHF

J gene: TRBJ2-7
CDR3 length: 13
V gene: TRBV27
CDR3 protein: CASSFSLSYEQYF

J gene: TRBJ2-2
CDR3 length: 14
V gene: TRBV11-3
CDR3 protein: CASSQGGVSGELFF

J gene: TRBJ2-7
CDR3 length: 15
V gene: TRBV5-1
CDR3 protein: CASSPDGTGFDEQYF

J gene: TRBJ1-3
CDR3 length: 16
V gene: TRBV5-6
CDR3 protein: CASSLVRASSGNTIYF

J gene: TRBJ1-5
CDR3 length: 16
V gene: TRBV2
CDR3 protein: CASRKGQRATNQPQHF

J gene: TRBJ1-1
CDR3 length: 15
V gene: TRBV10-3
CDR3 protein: CAISEPDRGLTEAFF

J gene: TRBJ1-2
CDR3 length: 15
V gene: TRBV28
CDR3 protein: CASSLTALGSYGYTF

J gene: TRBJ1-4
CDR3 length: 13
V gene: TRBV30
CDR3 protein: CAWSDGVNEKLFF

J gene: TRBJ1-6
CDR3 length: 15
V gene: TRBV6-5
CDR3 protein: CASRTQGAFNSPLHF

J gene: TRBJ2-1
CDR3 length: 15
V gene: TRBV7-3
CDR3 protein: CASSLSGDSYNEQFF

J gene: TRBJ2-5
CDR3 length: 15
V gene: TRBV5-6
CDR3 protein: CASSGTGSGQETQYF

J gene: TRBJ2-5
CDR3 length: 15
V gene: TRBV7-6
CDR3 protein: CASSLLIAGTETQYF

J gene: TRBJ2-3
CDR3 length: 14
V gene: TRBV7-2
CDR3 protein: CASSPDYLQDTQYF

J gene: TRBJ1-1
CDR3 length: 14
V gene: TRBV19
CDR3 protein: CASSPPDRSTLAFF

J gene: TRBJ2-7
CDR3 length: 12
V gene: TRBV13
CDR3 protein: CASGTATYEQYF

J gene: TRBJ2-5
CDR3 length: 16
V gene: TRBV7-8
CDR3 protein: CASSSEPGGRTETQYF

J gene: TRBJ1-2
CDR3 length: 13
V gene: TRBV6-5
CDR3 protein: CASTPSGLGGYTF

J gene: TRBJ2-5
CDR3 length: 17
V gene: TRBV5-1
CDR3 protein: CASSSGLAGGPMKTQYF

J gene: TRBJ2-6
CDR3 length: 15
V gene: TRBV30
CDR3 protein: CAWSVLGLGANVLTF

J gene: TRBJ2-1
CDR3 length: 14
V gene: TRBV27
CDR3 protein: CASSVGLAYNEQFF

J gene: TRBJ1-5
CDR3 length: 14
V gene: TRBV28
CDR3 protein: CASTRTGGYQPQHF